This T cell receptor beta chain was captured by sequencing in a study of T-cell memory formation after mild COVID-19. Turning to the study itself: Across donors, TCR clusters were largely donor specific. Findings and caveats of the study: Memory sampled before infection contained some responding clones, suggesting cross-reactive memory joined. Later expanders leaned CD4+, whereas clones that contracted between day 15 and 85 were balanced CD4/CD8.

As for this clonotype: The target antigen is unknown. A read error may account for a junction end that differs from germline.

Libraries for TCRalpha and TCRbeta carried sample barcodes and unique molecular identifiers via 5'RACE. TCRdb reanalysed the 5' RACE reads using MiXCR and keeps one entry per CDR3 protein. The sample lists roughly 250,000 distinct CDR3 sequences, 15% to 20% seen once, with 22% in the top ten. The source of this sequence is a man between 18 and 35 years old who had mild COVID-19 (a few samples of this study predate the infection). Cell type and time point are not known. Sequences were obtained from PBMCs or a T cell subset sorted from them (not recorded which).

In nucleotides, the CDR3 is TGCAGCGCCGGAGAGTCTGGGGCCAATGTCCTGACTTTC. Protein product: CSAGESGANVLTF. The chain carries TRBV29-1 and TRBJ2-6; the D gene is possibly TRBD1 (5 bases). The germline CDR1 and CDR2 sequences are SQVTM and ANQGSEA. The CDR3 has 13 amino acids.